The source of this T cell receptor beta chain is a study of prognosis after radiotherapy for stage I lung cancer. Whole-study context: In about 15 patients the disease was a newly diagnosed primary stage I lung tumor, whereas several had oligometastatic NSCLC following surgical resection of the primary tumor. Tumor types were squamous cell carcinoma in about seven patients, adenocarcinoma in over 10.

This clonotype was seen more than once but under ten times. Its antigen is not known. At one of its ends the junction is not consistent with the germline gene, which may arise from a read error. Study findings and constraints: Among patients who developed distant metastases, Shannon entropy after stereotactic body radiation therapy was lower.

The CDR3 runs to 16 residues. The germline V gene encodes CDR1 SGHNT and CDR2 YYREEE (reference sequence). Amplification of TCR beta CDR3 from genomic DNA used two-round multiplex PCR. Every TRBV and TRBJ gene had its own specific primer in first-round PCR. A single record per CDR3 protein comes from TCRdb applying MiXCR to the multiplex PCR reads. The sample consists of around 30,000 distinct CDR3 sequences, 25% to 40% of them appearing once. This sample comprised PBMCs, obtained before or after stereotactic body radiation therapy (not recorded which). The V and J genes are TRBV5-4 and TRBJ1-6, with D tentatively TRBD1 (5 bases). The origin of this receptor is a donor over 45 with non-small cell lung cancer. Written as DNA, the CDR3 is TGTACCAGCAGCTTGGACGGTCCCCGGGGGAATTCACCCCTCCACTTT. This codes for CTSSLDGPRGNSPLHF.